These T cell receptor beta chains were read from a single sample in a study of blood T cells in healthy people across ages. TCRdb reprocessed the 5' RACE reads via MiXCR and lists one record per CDR3 protein. Of around 900,000 distinct CDR3 sequences listed, about 30% are singletons. The specimen was blood. Every receptor here comes from an elderly woman in good health. The conserved cysteine and the conserved F or W are not part of the CDR3 here. Fields, in order: J gene, D gene, CDR3 length, V gene, CDR3 protein. The D gene is left open where the match is weak.

j_call: TRBJ2-2
d_call: -
cdr3_length: 11
v_call: TRBV6-5
cdr3_aa: ASSYGFTGELF

j_call: -
d_call: TRBD1
cdr3_length: 13
v_call: TRBV7-8
cdr3_aa: ASGPVGTDSSEQY

j_call: TRBJ1-6
d_call: TRBD1
cdr3_length: 12
v_call: TRBV7-2
cdr3_aa: ASSLAWQGAPLH

j_call: TRBJ1-6
d_call: -
cdr3_length: 14
v_call: TRBV5-1
cdr3_aa: ASSLTPGQGNSPLH

j_call: TRBJ2-1
d_call: TRBD2
cdr3_length: 14
v_call: TRBV11-2
cdr3_aa: ASSSSSGGAYNVQF

j_call: TRBJ1-6
d_call: -
cdr3_length: 11
v_call: TRBV29-1
cdr3_aa: SVQRGADSPLH

j_call: TRBJ2-5
d_call: TRBD2
cdr3_length: 12
v_call: TRBV30
cdr3_aa: AWTRGRGIETQY

j_call: TRBJ1-1
d_call: -
cdr3_length: 14
v_call: TRBV7-9
cdr3_aa: ASKPIEGGKNTEAF

j_call: TRBJ1-2
d_call: -
cdr3_length: 13
v_call: TRBV7-9
cdr3_aa: ASSEGRPTNYGYT

j_call: TRBJ1-5
d_call: -
cdr3_length: 13
v_call: TRBV7-8
cdr3_aa: ASSARESPNQPQH

j_call: TRBJ2-1
d_call: -
cdr3_length: 12
v_call: TRBV15
cdr3_aa: ATSRGTGQETQF

j_call: TRBJ2-5
d_call: TRBD2
cdr3_length: 15
v_call: TRBV10-2
cdr3_aa: ASSDLWRGGLQETQY

j_call: TRBJ1-3
d_call: -
cdr3_length: 14
v_call: TRBV13
cdr3_aa: ASSREGYNSGNTIY

j_call: TRBJ1-5
d_call: -
cdr3_length: 12
v_call: TRBV6-2/TRBV6-3
cdr3_aa: ASSPGGAGQPQH

j_call: TRBJ2-7
d_call: -
cdr3_length: 14
v_call: TRBV3-1
cdr3_aa: ASSQEWRLERPEQY

j_call: TRBJ2-2
d_call: -
cdr3_length: 15
v_call: TRBV20-1
cdr3_aa: SARDLGGGANTGELF

j_call: TRBJ2-7
d_call: TRBD1
cdr3_length: 12
v_call: TRBV12-3/TRBV12-4
cdr3_aa: ASRGQGMGYEQY

j_call: TRBJ2-3
d_call: -
cdr3_length: 11
v_call: TRBV7-2
cdr3_aa: ASSRQYTDTQY

j_call: TRBJ2-1
d_call: TRBD2
cdr3_length: 15
v_call: TRBV28
cdr3_aa: ASSLWTSGDSYNEQF

j_call: -
d_call: TRBD1
cdr3_length: 11
v_call: TRBV7-2
cdr3_aa: ASSDGTGNIQY

j_call: TRBJ2-1
d_call: TRBD2
cdr3_length: 14
v_call: TRBV5-4
cdr3_aa: ASRPSGTSVYNEQF

j_call: -
d_call: -
cdr3_length: 12
v_call: TRBV19
cdr3_aa: ASRSQGNQETQY

j_call: TRBJ2-5
d_call: -
cdr3_length: 11
v_call: TRBV7-2
cdr3_aa: ASSFSIRETQY

j_call: -
d_call: TRBD2
cdr3_length: 16
v_call: TRBV19
cdr3_aa: ASSGRTSGGHSYNEQY

j_call: TRBJ2-7
d_call: TRBD1
cdr3_length: 12
v_call: TRBV5-5
cdr3_aa: ASSRTGVAYEQY

j_call: TRBJ1-1
d_call: TRBD1
cdr3_length: 16
v_call: TRBV10-3
cdr3_aa: AISEWRWEGAVDTEAF